This T cell receptor beta chain is from a study of blood T cells in healthy people across ages. V was pared by 6 bases and J by 4 bases, with 15 bases between. The CDR3 is 14 residues long. Primed by a sample-barcoded 5' primer and a J-beta primer mix, a second PCR proceeded for 7 to 11 cycles. Each cDNA molecule received a tag from a template-switch adaptor that had 12 random nucleotides. TCRdb fed the 5' RACE reads into MiXCR, producing one record per CDR3 protein. The sample includes 1.5 million to 2 million distinct CDR3 sequences, around 50% of them seen just once. Points on this clonotype: Its matching antigen is unknown.

Every donor gave 9.5 to 10 milliliters of peripheral blood. Study-level results: In the absence of known donor CMV status, changes in expanded clonotypes were possibly confounded.

The TCR was taken from a woman aged 40 to 55 in good health. The chain uses TRBV12-3 or TRBV12-4 and TRBJ1-2; D not certain. What was sequenced was blood. CDR3 DNA sequence: TGTGCCAGCAGCCTCGGACTGGGAGGCTATGGCTACACCTTC. Residues: CASSLGLGGYGYTF.